A selection of T cell receptor beta chains follows, all from one sample in a study of radiotherapy plus CTLA-4 blockade in lung cancer. Using immunoSEQ multiplex PCR, the repertoire was profiled, and TCRdb retains in-frame clones only, with some absent. Of 86,000 or so clones listed, 78% are singletons. The sample here was peripheral blood, taken from a patient treated with radiotherapy plus ipilimumab. Every receptor here comes from a human donor with non-small cell lung cancer who had a partial response to radiotherapy plus ipilimumab. Some clones in this sample may be carry-over from other donors' samples. CDR3s include the opening cysteine and the closing phenylalanine or tryptophan.

V	J	CDR3
TRBV28	TRBJ1-2	CASRPPGTGYSGYTF
TRBV28	TRBJ2-3	CASWRGESTDTQYF
TRBV7-2	TRBJ1-2	CASSLRQGGFGNYGYTF
TRBV9	TRBJ2-1	CASSFQKSSDEQFF
TRBV25-1	TRBJ1-3	CASSESGSSGNTIYF
TRBV7-6	TRBJ1-6	CASSRRWESPLHF
TRBV2	TRBJ1-5	CASTGTGASNQPQHF
TRBV11-2	TRBJ1-3	CASSPGQGLSGNTIYF
TRBV9	TRBJ2-1	CASSRQNEQFF
TRBV2	TRBJ2-3	CASSRGQGTDTQYF
TRBV28	TRBJ1-5	CASSPGQGKRPQHF
TRBV27	TRBJ2-1	CASNTRGAPNYNEQFF
TRBV5-4	TRBJ2-5	CASSLGSSQETQYF
TRBV20-1	TRBJ1-1	CSATGYTEAFF
TRBV5-1	TRBJ2-7	CASSLSPGIHEQYF
TRBV6-5	TRBJ2-6	CATQGSGANVLTF
TRBV5-1	TRBJ2-6	CASSPQGPSGANVLTF
TRBV7-2	TRBJ1-5	CASSQGGTTYNQPQHF
TRBV7-2	TRBJ2-3	CASSSPGFTQYF
TRBV6-1	TRBJ1-2	CASSASPAAFYYGYTF
TRBV6-1	TRBJ1-2	CASSHSAPHGYTF
TRBV27	TRBJ2-5	CASSLSGRNSRAGGQYF
TRBV4-2	TRBJ2-1	CASSRGGLYNEQFF
TRBV7-7	TRBJ2-5	CASSLQLAVKETQYF
TRBV29-1	TRBJ1-2	CSVEGQGPYGYTF
TRBV18	TRBJ2-3	CASSPGTGDTDTQYF
TRBV19	TRBJ2-7	CASSIDRAGYEQYF
TRBV10-3	TRBJ2-7	CAISDATSGGSYEQYF
TRBV9	TRBJ2-1	CASSVGGGSYNEQFF
TRBV11-2	TRBJ1-1	CASSLDGGGGLNTEAFF
TRBV28	TRBJ1-1	CASYPSGVHTEAFF
TRBV28	TRBJ2-7	CASSLGLAGVYEQYF
TRBV2	TRBJ2-2	CASSEIGGAVGELFF
TRBV11-3	TRBJ2-1	CASSDRQGKEQFF
TRBV9	TRBJ2-7	CASSPAGHSYEQYF
TRBV19	TRBJ1-2	CASSIGWTHYGYTF
TRBV18	TRBJ1-5	CASSLRADQPQHF
TRBV19	TRBJ2-5	CASTTSGSGGVETQYF
TRBV4-3	TRBJ2-6	CASSPGTRGANVLTF
TRBV18	TRBJ2-7	CASSPAGSPLEQYF
TRBV7-3	TRBJ2-5	CASSLRGTPGETQYF
TRBV18	TRBJ1-5	CASSPSTGNQPQHF
TRBV6-5	TRBJ1-1	CASSRQAANTEAFF
TRBV7-2	TRBJ1-1	CASRRGEMNTEAFF
TRBV29-1	TRBJ1-5	CSVVEGATGQPQHF
TRBV7-8	-	CASSGPGTASYEQYF
TRBV28	TRBJ2-2	CASRGQGGVGELFF
TRBV19	TRBJ1-1	CASSPGQDYTEAFF
TRBV5-5	TRBJ2-2	CASSPWTGGTGELFF
TRBV4-2	TRBJ2-2	CASSQDPSGGYNTGELFF
TRBV28	TRBJ1-2	CASSLIQGVGYTF
TRBV28	TRBJ1-1	CASNPGGGALLTEAFF
TRBV19	TRBJ2-7	CASSTRQGTSYEQYF
TRBV30	TRBJ1-4	CACGQGYEKLFF
TRBV27	TRBJ2-1	CASSTPGTISNEQFF
TRBV18	TRBJ2-2	CASSPGQGARRTGELFF
TRBV5-1	TRBJ1-4	CASSHGVLGNEKLFF
TRBV10-3	TRBJ2-5	CAISGRGGLAGGEETQYF
TRBV5-4	TRBJ1-2	CASSPTGGRPSNNYGYTF